These 5 T cell receptor beta chains came from one sample sequenced in a study of shared clonotypes between healthy human individuals. The protocol was immunoSEQ multiplex PCR, while the TCRdb copy is restricted to in-frame clones and leaves out a portion. The sample holds over 1.5 million clones, 95% to 99% seen once. The material sequenced was naive CD4+ T cells sorted from blood. Subset in this sample: CD45RA+ positively selected. The receptors derive from a man younger than 40 in good health.

The chain carries TRBV30 and TRBJ2-7; 13 bases line up with TRBD2. Germline CDR1 GTSNPN, CDR2 SVGIG (reference sequence). The CDR3 contains 16 residues. Trimming at V came to 1 base and at J to 2 bases, leaving 5 bases not matched to a gene. This CDR3 reads CAWSAGLAGATYEQYF. CDR3 sequence (DNA): TGTGCCTGGAGTGCCGGACTAGCGGGAGCGACCTACGAGCAGTACTTC.

The chain couples TRBV27 to TRBJ2-3; 12 bases match TRBD2. The CDR3 is 15 residues long. V lost 6 bases, J lost 8 bases, and 9 bases stayed unmatched. CDR1 and CDR2 (germline): MNHEY, SMNVEV (reference sequence). As DNA, the CDR3 is TGTGCCAGCAGGAGTCTAGCGGGAGGGCCCGGTACGCAGTATTTT. Protein product: CASRSLAGGPGTQYF.

The chain carries TRBV28 and TRBJ1-2; D may be TRBD1 (5 bases). Germline CDR1 is MDHEN and CDR2 is SYDVKM. With 7 bases removed from V and 2 bases from J, the gap between germline ends came to 17 bases. This CDR3 contains 15 residues. CDR3 sequence (DNA): TGTGCCAGCAACCAAAGGAGGGGCGCGAACTATGGCTACACCTTC. Amino acid sequence: CASNQRRGANYGYTF.

V and J are TRBV7-9 and TRBJ1-2; 8 nucleotides align to TRBD1. After removal of 5 bases from V and 5 bases from J, the junction contained 7 bases not matched to a gene. The CDR3 is made up of 14 amino acids. Germline V gene data show CDR1 as SEHNR and CDR2 as FQNEAQ (reference sequence). The CDR3 nucleotides read TGTGCCAGCAGCCAGGCAGGGGGCGCTTATGGCTACACCTTC. Its translation: CASSQAGGAYGYTF.

The V gene is TRBV18, the J gene TRBJ1-2; a weak D match, TRBD1 (6 bases). The CDR3 runs to 16 residues. V was trimmed by 6 bases and J by 8 bases, leaving 25 bases between them. In germline, CDR1 is KGHSH, CDR2 LQKENI. The DNA of the CDR3 is TGTGCCAGCTCGCCCCGAAACAGGGAAAGTAGTGGAGGCTACACCTTC. Translated: CASSPRNRESSGGYTF.